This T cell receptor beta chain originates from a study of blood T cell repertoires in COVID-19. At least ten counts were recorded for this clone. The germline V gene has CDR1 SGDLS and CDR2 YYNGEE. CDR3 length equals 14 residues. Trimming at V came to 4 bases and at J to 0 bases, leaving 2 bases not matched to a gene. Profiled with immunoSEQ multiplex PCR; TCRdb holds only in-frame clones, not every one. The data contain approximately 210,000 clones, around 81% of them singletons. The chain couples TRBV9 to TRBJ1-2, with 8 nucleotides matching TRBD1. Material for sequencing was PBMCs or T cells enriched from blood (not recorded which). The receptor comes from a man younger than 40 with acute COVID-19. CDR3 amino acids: CASSTTGANYGYTF. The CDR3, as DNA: TGTGCCAGCAGCACGACAGGGGCTAACTATGGCTACACCTTC.